This entry lists 24 T cell receptor beta chains sequenced from one sample in a study of CD8+ T cells in alopecia areata (dated by TCRdb to between 2018 and 2020). Receptor amplification or capture employed the immunoSEQ multiplex PCR assay. RNA was extracted from all samples and reverse transcribed into cDNA, which served as template for TCR sequencing. Entries here come from immuneACCESS through TCRdb and include only in-frame sequences with V and J called. Some clones fail to appear in such tables; in the studies checked, an unresolved V gene covers under half of the shortfall, and the cause of the remainder is unknown. The sample yields around 120,000 clones; around 56% were counted once. The ten largest clonotypes hold around 0.46% of the sample. The time point tag for this specimen amounts to: about 4 weeks on oral tofacitinib. Read against the paper, the sample's treatment or condition label means: oral pan-JAK inhibitor, 5-10 mg twice daily.

Sequenced here: CD4+ T cells sorted from blood, sampled at week 4, from a patient treated with tofacitinib. The receptors here all came from a human donor with alopecia areata.

V and J are TRBV30 and TRBJ2-3; either TRBD1 or TRBD2 may supply D (6 bases each). Trimming stripped 0 bases from V and 3 bases from J, with 13 bases between. The CDR3 spans 15 residues. Germline lookup yields CDR1 GTSNPN and CDR2 SVGIG (reference sequence). As DNA, the CDR3 is TGTGCCTGGAGTGTAGGTCAGGGGAGGACAGATACGCAGTATTTT. It is translated as CAWSVGQGRTDTQYF.

This clone has just a few counts. The chain's CDR3 is CASSPTGGYDGYTF. The DNA of the CDR3 is TGTGCCAGTAGTCCCACAGGGGGCTATGATGGCTACACCTTC. The V call is TRBV19, the J call TRBJ1-2, with 9 bases matching TRBD1. The CDR3 loop spans 14 amino acids. With 5 bases clipped from V and 6 bases from J, the junction kept 7 bases outside the gene matches. Germline loops: CDR1 LNHDA, CDR2 SQIVND (reference sequence).

This clone appeared once. V is TRBV9 and J is TRBJ2-2; 7 positions match TRBD2. This CDR3 comprises 16 residues. The V segment lost 3 bases and the J segment 4 bases; nucleotides outside the gene matches: 9. Germline assignment: CDR1 SGDLS and CDR2 YYNGEE. The CDR3 DNA is TGTGCCAGCAGCGGGTGGAGGGAGGGGAGCACCGGGGAGCTGTTTTTT. The encoded protein is CASSGWREGSTGELFF.

The chain employs TRBV5-1 and TRBJ1-1; tentative D call: TRBD1 (5 bases). The length of the CDR3 is 13 residues. Germline CDR1 and CDR2: SGHRS and YFSETQ. Trimming removed 2 bases from V and 2 bases from J, with 7 bases in between. This CDR3 reads CASSFGDNTEAFF. DNA for the CDR3: TGCGCCAGCAGCTTTGGGGACAACACTGAAGCTTTCTTT.

This clone was detected only a few times. The rearrangement uses TRBV4-2 and TRBJ1-5, with D hard to call. The V end was cut by 2 bases, the J end by 0 bases, with 8 bases between. Germline CDR1 is LGHNA and CDR2 is YNFKEQ. CDR3 length: 15 residues. The CDR3 loop reads CASSQSLNSNQPQHF. In DNA, the CDR3 is TGTGCCAGCAGCCAATCCCTTAATAGCAATCAGCCCCAGCATTTT.

V gene TRBV6-1 combines with J gene TRBJ2-3, with D unresolved. The germline V gene has CDR1 MNHNS and CDR2 SASEGT. This CDR3 is built from 12 residues. The V end was cut by 6 bases, the J end by 6 bases, with 10 bases between. In nucleotides, the CDR3 is TGTGCCAGCAGGCCTGCAATGGATACGCAGTATTTT. Translation: CASRPAMDTQYF.

The J gene is TRBJ2-5, the V gene TRBV20-1; 7 positions match TRBD1. This CDR3 has 9 residues. Trimming took 5 bases from V and 13 from J; bases not matched to a gene: 4. Germline V gene lookup returns CDR1 DFQATT and CDR2 SNEGSKA (reference sequence). In nucleotides, the CDR3 is TGCAGTGCTGGGACAGCGAGGTACTTC. Its protein is CSAGTARYF.

The chain recombines TRBV30 with TRBJ2-7; weak D call: TRBD1 (6 bases). With 4 bases removed from V and 0 bases from J, the gap between germline ends came to 13 bases. The CDR3 totals 14 residues. Germline V CDR1 and CDR2: GTSNPN, SVGIG (reference sequence). CDR3 bases: TGTGCCTGGATGACAAAGGGGGTCTCCTACGAGCAGTACTTC. This encodes CAWMTKGVSYEQYF.

The chain is built from TRBV19 and TRBJ1-5; the match to TRBD1 covers 9 bases. The CDR3 has 15 residues. Trimming removed 4 bases from V and 4 bases from J; junction bases left unmatched: 5. Germline V CDR1 and CDR2: LNHDA, SQIVND (reference sequence). CDR3 bases: TGTGCCAGTAGTACCTCGGACAGGGGAAATCAGCCCCAGCATTTT. Translating it yields CASSTSDRGNQPQHF.

This sequence joins TRBV27 and TRBJ1-1; a possible D gene is TRBD1 (6 bases). Trimming left V 7 bases short and J 0 bases short, with 12 bases between. This CDR3 is built from 14 residues. Germline V gene lookup returns CDR1 MNHEY and CDR2 SMNVEV (reference sequence). Here the CDR3 reads CASNKGDVNTEAFF. In DNA, the CDR3 is TGTGCCAGCAATAAGGGGGACGTGAACACTGAAGCTTTCTTT.

This clone was observed a few times. The chain combines TRBV27 with TRBJ2-7; D call uncertain. V lost 0 bases to trimming and J lost 3 bases, with 3 bases between them. Germline V gene sequence: CDR1 MNHEY, CDR2 SMNVEV (reference sequence). There are 12 residues in the CDR3. CDR3 loop: CASSLSGYEQYF. The CDR3 nucleotides are TGTGCCAGCAGTTTATCCGGCTACGAGCAGTACTTC.

The rearrangement uses TRBV30 and TRBJ2-5; possible D gene TRBD1, 6 bases. The germline V gene encodes CDR1 GTSNPN and CDR2 SVGIG (reference sequence). The ends were cut back, 2 bases at V and 3 bases at J, with 10 bases in the middle. This CDR3 contains 13 residues. The CDR3 reads CAWSRGLEETQYF. Here the CDR3 DNA reads TGTGCCTGGAGTAGGGGGTTAGAAGAGACCCAGTACTTC.

The chain links TRBV14 to TRBJ2-5, with D perhaps TRBD2 (6 bases). V lost 1 base and J 5 bases, leaving 11 bases between the germline ends. This CDR3 spans 14 amino acids. Germline CDR1 reads SGHDN; CDR2 reads FVKESK. The CDR3 region has the DNA TGTGCCAGCAGCCAAGCCAGCGGGCGGGAGACCCAGTACTTC. Its translation is CASSQASGRETQYF.

V gene TRBV9 combines with J gene TRBJ2-7, with TRBD2 as a possible D gene (6 bases). The CDR3 consists of 17 residues. V was pared by 4 bases and J by 1 base, with 21 bases between. Germline lookup yields CDR1 SGDLS and CDR2 YYNGEE. CDR3 sequence reads: CASSPDLTAAGSYEQYF. CDR3 bases: TGTGCCAGCAGCCCCGACCTTACCGCGGCGGGGTCCTACGAGCAGTACTTC.

The chain couples TRBV4-1 to TRBJ2-5; the match to TRBD2 covers 7 bases. Looked up from germline, CDR1 is MGHRA and CDR2 is YSYEKL. The length of the CDR3 is 15 residues. V dropped 3 bases and J dropped 1; count of bases not matched to a gene: 5. The chain's CDR3 is CASSQLGTTQETQYF. CDR3 in DNA: TGCGCCAGCAGCCAGCTCGGGACTACCCAAGAGACCCAGTACTTC.

This clone was recorded once. The gene calls are TRBV27 and TRBJ2-5, with TRBD1 matching over 9 bases. With V trimmed by 8 bases and J by 4 bases, 5 bases remained unmatched. Germline V gene sequence: CDR1 MNHEY, CDR2 SMNVEV (reference sequence). The length of the CDR3 is 13 residues. The CDR3 spells CASRGTGSETQYF. The DNA for the CDR3 is TGTGCCAGCCGGGGGACAGGGTCAGAGACCCAGTACTTC.

This sequence joins TRBV27 and TRBJ2-7, with D maybe TRBD1 (6 bases). Germline values: CDR1 MNHEY, CDR2 SMNVEV (reference sequence). This CDR3 is built from 18 residues. Trimming cost V 2 bases and J 1 base, with 21 bases left between them. The CDR3 sequence is CASSLRPPQGIRSYEQYF. CDR3 DNA sequence: TGTGCCAGCAGTTTAAGGCCCCCTCAGGGGATTAGGTCCTACGAGCAGTACTTC.

This clone has a single count. This chain uses TRBV7-2 with TRBJ2-7; no definite D call. Germline lookup yields CDR1 SGHTA and CDR2 FQGNSA. The V end lost 3 bases, the J end lost 0 bases, and 9 bases lay between the germline ends. The CDR3 length is 14 residues. CDR3 in DNA: TGTGCCAGCAGCTTCGGGCCCAACTCCTACGAGCAGTACTTC. Translated, it gives CASSFGPNSYEQYF.

J is TRBJ1-2 and V is TRBV6-1, with D possibly matching TRBD1 (5 bases). Trimming took 6 bases from V and 8 from J, leaving 22 bases between them. Germline CDR1 and CDR2: MNHNS and SASEGT. This CDR3 region has 15 residues. This CDR3 is CASSTNGATYGGYTF. In DNA, the CDR3 is TGTGCCAGCAGCACGAACGGGGCGACCTATGGCGGCTACACCTTC.

The chain couples TRBV29-1 to TRBJ1-1, with D perhaps matching TRBD1 (5 bases). V dropped 3 bases and J dropped 1 base, with 12 bases sitting between them. Germline V lookup: CDR1 SQVTM, CDR2 ANQGSEA. The CDR3 loop spans 14 amino acids. This chain's CDR3 is CSVEGRMKNTEAFF. Here the CDR3 DNA reads TGCAGCGTTGAGGGACGAATGAAGAACACTGAAGCTTTCTTT.

The V gene is TRBV5-6, the J gene TRBJ1-1; D gene ambiguous. The CDR3 runs 16 residues. Germline values: CDR1 SGHDT, CDR2 YYEEEE. V was shortened by 6 bases and J by 3 bases, with 21 bases between the two germline ends. CDR3 sequence reads: CASTGGEFGLDTEAFF. The CDR3 DNA sequence: TGTGCCAGCACCGGCGGGGAGTTCGGGTTGGACACTGAAGCTTTCTTT.

The chain is built from TRBV5-6 and TRBJ2-1; D ambiguous. The CDR3 contains 11 residues. Trimming stripped 0 bases from V and 12 bases from J, with 7 bases between. CDR1 and CDR2 (germline): SGHDT, YYEEEE. The CDR3 sequence is CASSLGLTQFF. CDR3 DNA sequence: TGTGCCAGCAGCTTGGGTCTTACGCAGTTCTTC. The full variable domain, in which reference TRBV5-6 and TRBJ2-1 provide the parts outside the CDR3, is DAGVTQSPTHLIKTRGQQVTLRCSPKSGHDTVSWYQQALGQGPQFIFQYYEEEERQRGNFPDRFSGHQFPNYSSELNVNALLLGDSALYLCASSLGLTQFFGPGTRLTVL.

This sequence joins TRBV5-1 and TRBJ2-5; D unclear. The CDR3 is made up of 15 amino acids. Looked up from germline, CDR1 is SGHRS and CDR2 is YFSETQ. V was cut by 0 bases and J by 5 bases, with 14 bases left in between. For the CDR3, the DNA is TGCGCCAGCAGCTTGGAGGCTCAGGCTTGGGAGACCCAGTACTTC. Translation: CASSLEAQAWETQYF.

This chain connects TRBV5-1 to TRBJ2-1; D ambiguous. V was trimmed by 0 bases and J by 4 bases, leaving 5 bases between them. Germline lookup yields CDR1 SGHRS and CDR2 YFSETQ. The CDR3 is made up of 13 amino acids. CDR3 region: CASSLAVYNEQFF. The CDR3, as DNA: TGCGCCAGCAGCTTGGCGGTTTACAATGAGCAGTTCTTC.